This TCR beta chain came from a study of Ad26.COV2.S vaccination and SARS-CoV-2 variants. Study information: Ad26.COV2.S given intramuscularly, once or twice 56 days apart. Findings of the study overall: Using TCR breadth and depth analyses may have led to underestimated total T cell responses. Non-spike TCR breadth was similar in vaccine and placebo recipients.

Treatment described: roughly 19 received Ad26.COV2.S at low or high dose, single or two shots; 5 received placebo; per-sample allocation not given. Specimens were obtained on day 63 following the first vaccine or placebo injection. Cohort 1b enrolled adults aged 18-55 years in Boston. With regard to this clone: Its target is not known.

Generated by immunoSEQ multiplex PCR, the TCRdb table keeps only in-frame clones and is missing some. The sample has 350,000 to 500,000 clones; about 92% are singletons. The sequencing here drew on peripheral blood, taken in a trial of Ad26.COV2.S vaccine versus placebo. The sequence derives from a person between 18 and 65 years old who received the Ad26.COV2.S COVID-19 vaccine or a placebo.

The CDR3 protein is CASSLTSGTDSNQPQHF. The CDR3 DNA follows: TGTGCCAGCTCACTAACCTCCGGGACAGATAGCAATCAGCCCCAGCATTTT. The V call is TRBV18, the J call TRBJ1-5; 7 bases align to TRBD1. Looked up from germline, CDR1 is KGHSH and CDR2 is LQKENI. J was trimmed by 0 bases and V by 4 bases; bases with no gene match: 9. The CDR3 length is 17 residues.